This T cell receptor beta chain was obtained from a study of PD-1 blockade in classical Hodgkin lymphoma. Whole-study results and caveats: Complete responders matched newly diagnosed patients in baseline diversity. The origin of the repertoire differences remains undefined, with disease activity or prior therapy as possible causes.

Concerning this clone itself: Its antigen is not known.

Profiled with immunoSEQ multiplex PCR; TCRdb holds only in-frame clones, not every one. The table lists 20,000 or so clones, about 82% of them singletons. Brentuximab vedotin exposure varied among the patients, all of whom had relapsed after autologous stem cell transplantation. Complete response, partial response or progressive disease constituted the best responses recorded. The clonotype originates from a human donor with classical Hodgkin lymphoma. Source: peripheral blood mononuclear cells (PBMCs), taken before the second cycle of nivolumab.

DNA of the CDR3: TGTGCCAGCAGTTTATATAGGACAGGGCCCGATCAGCCCCAGCATTTT. Amino acid sequence: CASSLYRTGPDQPQHF. V usage is TRBV28 and J usage is TRBJ1-5, with TRBD1 matching over 8 bases. Per germline, CDR1 MDHEN and CDR2 SYDVKM. V dropped 1 base and J dropped 5; count of bases not matched to a gene: 7. The CDR3 totals 16 residues.